Below are 19 T cell receptor beta chains sequenced from a single sample in a study of T cells in localized non-small cell lung cancer. Generated by immunoSEQ multiplex PCR, the TCRdb table keeps only in-frame clones and is missing some. Of about 33,000 clones listed, roughly nine tenths are singletons. Sequenced material: PBMCs, taken before any cancer treatment. These receptors were collected from a man aged 40 to 70 with stage II lung adenocarcinoma.

The chain uses TRBV4-2 and TRBJ2-7; possible D gene TRBD1, 5 bases. Germline assignment: CDR1 LGHNA and CDR2 YNFKEQ. The V gene lost 1 base and the J gene lost 4 bases, with 11 bases spanning the gap. The CDR3 covers 14 residues. The CDR3 DNA reads as TGTGCCAGCAGCCAAGCCAGGGCAGATTACGAGCAGTACTTC. It specifies CASSQARADYEQYF.

This clone was recorded a few times. The chain carries TRBV30 and TRBJ1-1; TRBD1 matches at 7 bases. CDR3 length equals 13 residues. The trim removed 5 bases at V and 5 bases at J, leaving 8 bases unmatched. The germline V gene has CDR1 GTSNPN and CDR2 SVGIG (reference sequence). The CDR3 sequence is CAWVGQAGTEAFF. CDR3 in DNA: TGTGCCTGGGTCGGACAGGCGGGAACTGAAGCTTTCTTT.

A few counts support this clone. The rearrangement uses TRBV19 and TRBJ2-4, with 9 bases fitting TRBD1. Looked up from germline, CDR1 is LNHDA and CDR2 is SQIVND (reference sequence). The ends lost 5 bases at V and 0 bases at J; junction bases unmatched: 5. The CDR3 consists of 16 residues. CDR3 sequence: CASSAGQGIAKNIQYF. The CDR3 DNA is TGTGCCAGTAGTGCTGGACAGGGGATAGCCAAAAACATTCAGTACTTC.

This chain uses TRBV6-1 with TRBJ1-1; D unclear. The CDR3 runs to 11 residues. Germline lookup yields CDR1 MNHNS and CDR2 SASEGT. V dropped 6 bases and J dropped 3 bases, with 5 bases sitting between them. The CDR3 region is CASREDTEAFF. The CDR3 nucleotides read TGTGCCAGCAGGGAGGACACTGAAGCTTTCTTT.

The rearrangement links TRBV11-2 to TRBJ1-5; D is uncertain. Germline values: CDR1 SGHAT, CDR2 FQNNGV. The CDR3 is 14 residues long. Trimming removed 1 base from V and 3 bases from J, with 7 bases in between. The CDR3 region is CASSLGGNNQPQHF. The DNA for the CDR3 is TGTGCCAGCAGCTTAGGAGGGAACAATCAGCCCCAGCATTTT.

This sequence joins TRBV7-9 and TRBJ1-1; D unresolved. The V gene's germline CDR1 is SEHNR and CDR2 FQNEAQ (reference sequence). Deletions cut 5 bases from V and 0 bases from J, with 10 bases between. There are 14 residues in the CDR3. This CDR3 reads CASSDFPMNTEAFF. The CDR3 DNA reads as TGTGCCAGCAGCGACTTTCCGATGAACACTGAAGCTTTCTTT. The full variable domain, with the rest looked up from reference TRBV7-9 and TRBJ1-1, is DTGVSQNPRHKITKRGQNVTFRCDPISEHNRLYWYRQTLGQGPEFLTYFQNEAQLEKSRLLSDRFSAERPKGSFSTLEIQRTEQGDSAMYLCASSDFPMNTEAFFGQGTRLTVV.

The genes are TRBV28 and TRBJ2-3, with 8 bases identical to TRBD1. CDR1 and CDR2 (germline): MDHEN, SYDVKM. After removal of 5 bases from V and 2 bases from J, the junction contained 3 bases not matched to a gene. The CDR3 consists of 14 residues. This CDR3 reads CASSDRGFTDTQYF. Written as DNA, the CDR3 is TGTGCCAGCAGTGACAGGGGATTCACAGATACGCAGTATTTT.

The chain uses TRBV5-6 and TRBJ2-1; 11 positions match TRBD2. In germline, CDR1 is SGHDT, CDR2 YYEEEE. This CDR3 has 15 residues. The V gene end was trimmed by 4 bases and the J gene end by 2 bases; junction bases not matched to a gene: 2. Here the CDR3 DNA reads TGTGCCAGCAGCGTAGCGGGAGGGCCCTACAATGAGCAGTTCTTC. Translated, it gives CASSVAGGPYNEQFF.

V usage is TRBV6-1 and J usage is TRBJ1-2, with D possibly matching TRBD1 (5 bases). There are 13 residues in the CDR3. From germline, CDR1 is MNHNS and CDR2 SASEGT. Trimming shortened V by 2 bases and J by 7 bases, and 11 bases separated the two germline ends. CDR3 sequence reads: CASSETGGSGYTF. In DNA form, the CDR3 reads TGTGCCAGCAGTGAAACAGGAGGGAGTGGCTACACCTTC.

The chain employs TRBV13 and TRBJ2-7; 9 bases align to TRBD2. Germline V gene data show CDR1 as PRHDT and CDR2 as FYEKMQ (reference sequence). The CDR3 contains 16 residues. Germline trimming cut 2 bases from V and 4 bases from J; bases unmatched to any gene: 9. CDR3 residues: CASSLLRREGGYEQYF. The CDR3 bases are TGTGCCAGCAGCTTATTGCGGCGGGAGGGCGGGTACGAGCAGTACTTC. The full variable domain, its missing parts supplied by reference TRBV13 and TRBJ2-7, is AAGVIQSPRHLIKEKRETATLKCYPIPRHDTVYWYQQGPGQDPQFLISFYEKMQSDKGSIPDRFSAQQFSDYHSELNMSSLELGDSALYFCASSLLRREGGYEQYFGPGTRLTVT.

The V and J genes are TRBV18 and TRBJ1-2; D not resolved. Between the trimmed V and J ends, which lost 3 bases and 8 bases, there was a span of 19 bases. CDR1 is KGHSH and CDR2 is LQKENI in the germline V gene. The CDR3 sequence is 15 residues long. In DNA form, the CDR3 reads TGTGCCAGCTCACCCGCCCCTGGGCGCAGTGAGGGCTACACCTTC. Its protein is CASSPAPGRSEGYTF. Complete variable domain (other parts from reference TRBV18 and TRBJ1-2): NAGVMQNPRHLVRRRGQEARLRCSPMKGHSHVYWYRQLPEEGLKFMVYLQKENIIDESGMPKERFSAEFPKEGPSILRIQQVVRGDSAAYFCASSPAPGRSEGYTFGSGTRLTVV.

V is TRBV11-2 and J is TRBJ1-2; 7 nucleotides match TRBD1. The CDR3 is 13 amino acids. With V trimmed by 5 bases and J by 4 bases, 4 bases remained unmatched. Germline CDR1 is SGHAT and CDR2 is FQNNGV. The CDR3 DNA follows: TGTGCCAGCAGCCTACAGGGGAGCTATGGCTACACCTTC. Translation: CASSLQGSYGYTF.

The rearrangement uses TRBV11-2 and TRBJ2-1, with unresolved D. This CDR3 contains 13 residues. Germline loops: CDR1 SGHAT, CDR2 FQNNGV. V was trimmed by 3 bases and J by 7 bases, leaving 10 bases between them. DNA of the CDR3: TGTGCCAGCAGCTTGTCTTTGCTGAATGAGCAGTTCTTC. It yields the protein CASSLSLLNEQFF.

The V gene is TRBV27, the J gene TRBJ2-7, with D tentatively TRBD2 (6 bases). CDR1 is MNHEY and CDR2 is SMNVEV in the germline V gene (reference sequence). V was trimmed by 5 bases and J by 1 base, leaving 24 bases between them. The CDR3 loop spans 18 amino acids. CDR3 coding DNA: TGTGCCAGCAGTCGTCAACTGGGGGGAAGCGGAAAATCCTACGAGCAGTACTTC. Its translation: CASSRQLGGSGKSYEQYF.

The chain joins TRBV7-2 to TRBJ1-2; D remains unclear. Per germline, CDR1 SGHTA and CDR2 FQGNSA. The CDR3 is made up of 14 amino acids. V lost 5 bases and J 0 bases, leaving 10 bases between the germline ends. CDR3 DNA: TGTGCCAGCAGCATCGACGGATCTAACTATGGCTACACCTTC. It encodes CASSIDGSNYGYTF.

This chain connects TRBV19 to TRBJ2-2; TRBD1 agrees at 7 bases. CDR3 length: 15 amino acids. Germline V gene sequence: CDR1 LNHDA, CDR2 SQIVND (reference sequence). The ends lost 3 bases at V and 2 bases at J; junction bases unmatched: 3. CDR3 bases: TGTGCCAGTAGTATCACAGGGGCCAACACCGGGGAGCTGTTTTTT. This codes for CASSITGANTGELFF.

The chain combines TRBV27 with TRBJ2-3, with 7 bases matching TRBD1. Germline values: CDR1 MNHEY, CDR2 SMNVEV (reference sequence). CDR3 length: 14 residues. The V and J ends lost 5 bases and 2 bases, in that order; junction bases with no gene match: 4. In DNA form, the CDR3 reads TGTGCCAGCAGTCTCAGGGGGTCCACAGATACGCAGTATTTT. This gives the protein CASSLRGSTDTQYF.

In regard to this clone: The junction departs from the called germline gene at one end, perhaps through a read error. The sample has other DNA sequences that encode this CDR3 too. J is TRBJ2-7 and V is TRBV9; D gene uncertain. Germline CDR1 SGDLS, CDR2 YYNGEE. The CDR3 is 14 residues long. The CDR3 is CASSVGLGENEQYF. The DNA of the CDR3 is TGTGCCAGCAGCGTAGGGCTAGGTGAGAACGAGCAATACTTC.

This rearrangement joins TRBV19 to TRBJ1-2, with 7 bases that match TRBD1. The CDR3 is made up of 16 amino acids. V shed 4 bases and J 0 bases; nucleotides not matched to a gene: 8. Germline CDR1 LNHDA, CDR2 SQIVND (reference sequence). CDR3 sequence: CASSTPLTGTNYGYTF. As DNA, the CDR3 is TGTGCCAGTAGTACACCCTTGACAGGGACTAACTATGGCTACACCTTC.